Below, one TCR beta chain is given with its context. Its antigen is as yet unknown. The germline CDR1 and CDR2 sequences are SEHNR and FQNEAQ (reference sequence). This CDR3 is 17 amino acids long. V gave up 1 base and J gave up 0 bases; unmatched junction bases: 5. The source of the sample is a study of blood T cells in healthy people across ages. Study at large: The template switching approach captured approximately one barcoded beta molecule for every two T cells. Study outcomes and limitations: The unknown donor CMV status may have confounded expanded clonotype changes.

A J-beta primer mix and a sample-barcoded 5' primer were used in a second PCR of about 7 to 12 cycles. From the 5' RACE reads, TCRdb called clonotypes with MiXCR, one entry per CDR3 protein. The sample carries more than 500,000 distinct CDR3 sequences, 27% recorded once. These same data were also listed under a study on T cells of mothers and their children.

The chain uses TRBV7-9 and TRBJ2-3, with 9 bases lining up with TRBD2. Sample: blood. The origin of this receptor is a boy aged 2 to 10 in good health. DNA for the CDR3: TGTGCCAGCAGCTTAGTTGGCAGCGGGGGGAGCACAGATACGCAGTATTTT. Amino acid sequence: CASSLVGSGGSTDTQYF.